A selection of T cell receptor beta chains follows, all from one sample in a study of somatic mutations in cytotoxic T cells in rheumatoid arthritis. Profiled with immunoSEQ multiplex PCR; TCRdb holds only in-frame clones, not every one. The sample has under 20,000 clones, roughly nine tenths seen once; the top ten hold roughly 15%. Sequencing used CD8+ T cells sorted from blood. The receptors derive from a man aged 35-49 years in good health. The CDR3 runs from the conserved cysteine through the conserved F or W. Fields, in order: J gene, V gene, D gene, clone size, CDR3 protein, CDR3 DNA. The D gene is left open where the match is weak. Clone size is not always given. Where it is, it says once, few, many or a class for expanded clones.

j_gene: TRBJ1-2; v_gene: TRBV7-6; d_gene: TRBD1; abundance: .; CDR3aa: CASSPQTGEGYGYTF; CDR3nt: TGTGCCAGCAGCCCCCAGACAGGGGAGGGCTATGGCTACACCTTC
j_gene: TRBJ2-3; v_gene: TRBV7-6; d_gene: TRBD1; abundance: .; CDR3aa: CASSLYGTGMITDTQYF; CDR3nt: TGTGCCAGCAGCTTATACGGGACAGGGATGATTACAGATACGCAGTATTTT
j_gene: TRBJ2-2; v_gene: TRBV7-9; d_gene: .; abundance: .; CDR3aa: CASSLGAGELFF; CDR3nt: TGTGCCAGCAGCTTGGGGGCGGGGGAGCTGTTTTTT
j_gene: TRBJ2-1; v_gene: TRBV14; d_gene: TRBD1; abundance: .; CDR3aa: CASSRATGGHYNEQFF; CDR3nt: TGTGCCAGCAGCCGAGCCACAGGGGGTCATTACAATGAGCAGTTCTTC
j_gene: TRBJ2-6; v_gene: TRBV5-1; d_gene: TRBD2; abundance: .; CDR3aa: CASSWSGRVPEGSGANVLTF; CDR3nt: TGCGCCAGCAGCTGGTCGGGGAGGGTTCCCGAGGGGTCTGGGGCCAACGTCCTGACTTTC
j_gene: TRBJ2-1; v_gene: TRBV27; d_gene: TRBD1; abundance: .; CDR3aa: CASSLDRGSNEQFF; CDR3nt: TGTGCCAGCAGTCTAGACAGGGGATCGAATGAGCAGTTCTTC
j_gene: TRBJ1-5; v_gene: TRBV4-3; d_gene: .; abundance: once; CDR3aa: CASSQDIGSSQPQHF; CDR3nt: TGCGCCAGCAGCCAAGACATAGGCTCCTCTCAGCCCCAGCATTTT
j_gene: TRBJ2-3; v_gene: TRBV4-1; d_gene: .; abundance: .; CDR3aa: CASSQDRASGTDTQYF; CDR3nt: TGCGCCAGCAGCCAAGATCGGGCTAGCGGCACAGATACGCAGTATTTT
j_gene: TRBJ2-7; v_gene: TRBV30; d_gene: .; abundance: once; CDR3aa: CAWAAGAKYEQYF; CDR3nt: TGTGCTTGGGCTGCAGGGGCGAAATACGAGCAGTACTTC
j_gene: TRBJ2-1; v_gene: TRBV6-1; d_gene: .; abundance: few; CDR3aa: CASSEKGTGDYNEQFF; CDR3nt: TGTGCCAGCAGTGAAAAGGGAACGGGGGACTACAATGAGCAGTTCTTC
j_gene: TRBJ2-6; v_gene: TRBV7-3; d_gene: .; abundance: .; CDR3aa: CASSLGVYRSGANVLTF; CDR3nt: TGTGCCAGCAGCTTAGGGGTATACCGCTCTGGGGCCAACGTCCTGACTTTC
j_gene: TRBJ1-1; v_gene: TRBV7-6; d_gene: .; abundance: .; CDR3aa: CASSPGAGTEAFF; CDR3nt: TGTGCCAGCAGCCCAGGCGCGGGCACTGAAGCTTTCTTT
j_gene: TRBJ1-5; v_gene: TRBV6-6; d_gene: .; abundance: .; CDR3aa: CASSYSARYWPQHF; CDR3nt: TGTGCCAGCAGTTACTCCGCCCGTTATTGGCCCCAGCATTTT
j_gene: TRBJ1-5; v_gene: TRBV28; d_gene: .; abundance: few; CDR3aa: CASSPLGRRSNQPQHF; CDR3nt: TGTGCCAGCAGCCCATTGGGAAGGAGAAGCAATCAGCCCCAGCATTTT
j_gene: TRBJ1-1; v_gene: TRBV27; d_gene: TRBD1; abundance: .; CDR3aa: CASTLKPGRDRVTEAFF; CDR3nt: TGTGCCAGCACACTAAAGCCGGGCCGGGACAGGGTCACTGAAGCTTTCTTT
j_gene: TRBJ2-1; v_gene: TRBV28; d_gene: TRBD2; abundance: once; CDR3aa: CASKERGSLSYNEQFF; CDR3nt: TGTGCCAGCAAGGAGCGGGGCTCACTCTCCTACAATGAGCAGTTCTTC
j_gene: TRBJ2-1; v_gene: TRBV4-1; d_gene: .; abundance: once; CDR3aa: CASSPVTGLLNEQFF; CDR3nt: TGCGCCAGCAGCCCCGTCACAGGACTTCTCAATGAGCAGTTCTTC
j_gene: TRBJ1-2; v_gene: TRBV7-9; d_gene: .; abundance: .; CDR3aa: CASSSDKYGYTF; CDR3nt: TGTGCCAGCAGCTCGGACAAGTATGGCTACACCTTC
j_gene: TRBJ2-1; v_gene: TRBV28; d_gene: TRBD1; abundance: .; CDR3aa: CASRPGQGEYNEQFF; CDR3nt: TGTGCCAGCAGGCCGGGACAGGGAGAATACAATGAGCAGTTCTTC
j_gene: TRBJ2-7; v_gene: TRBV27; d_gene: TRBD1; abundance: .; CDR3aa: CASSFTGVGGEQYF; CDR3nt: TGTGCCAGCAGCTTCACAGGGGTGGGTGGTGAGCAGTACTTC
j_gene: TRBJ2-5; v_gene: TRBV9; d_gene: .; abundance: .; CDR3aa: CASSGSRGVETQYF; CDR3nt: TGTGCCAGCAGCGGGAGCCGGGGAGTGGAGACCCAGTACTTC
j_gene: TRBJ1-1; v_gene: TRBV14; d_gene: .; abundance: .; CDR3aa: CASSRQRRDRETEAFF; CDR3nt: TGTGCCAGCAGCCGACAGCGTCGGGATCGGGAGACTGAAGCTTTCTTT
j_gene: TRBJ1-5; v_gene: TRBV28; d_gene: .; abundance: .; CDR3aa: CASSLLGYREGNQPQHF; CDR3nt: TGTGCCAGCAGTTTATTGGGATACAGGGAAGGCAATCAGCCCCAGCATTTT
j_gene: TRBJ2-5; v_gene: TRBV6-1; d_gene: .; abundance: .; CDR3aa: CASSVAPLGASEETQYF; CDR3nt: TGTGCCAGCAGTGTAGCCCCCCTCGGGGCGTCTGAGGAGACCCAGTACTTC
j_gene: TRBJ1-2; v_gene: TRBV6-6; d_gene: .; abundance: .; CDR3aa: CASSYPGQFYGYTF; CDR3nt: TGTGCCAGCAGTTACCCCGGACAGTTTTATGGCTACACCTTC
j_gene: TRBJ2-3; v_gene: TRBV10-1; d_gene: .; abundance: .; CDR3aa: CASSESGRTDTQYF; CDR3nt: TGCGCCAGCAGTGAGTCAGGGAGGACAGATACGCAGTATTTT
j_gene: TRBJ2-7; v_gene: TRBV25-1; d_gene: TRBD2; abundance: .; CDR3aa: CASSGGRAHEQYF; CDR3nt: TGTGCCAGCAGTGGAGGGAGGGCCCACGAGCAGTACTTC
j_gene: TRBJ1-5; v_gene: TRBV4-1; d_gene: .; abundance: once; CDR3aa: CASSQVYDQPQHF; CDR3nt: TGCGCCAGCAGCCAAGTTTACGATCAGCCCCAGCATTTT
j_gene: TRBJ2-2; v_gene: TRBV6-4; d_gene: .; abundance: .; CDR3aa: CASSDSTSSGELFF; CDR3nt: TGTGCCAGCAGTGACTCGACCAGCTCTGGGGAGCTGTTTTTT
j_gene: TRBJ2-7; v_gene: TRBV4-1; d_gene: TRBD1; abundance: .; CDR3aa: CASSLGQGATYEQYF; CDR3nt: TGCGCCAGCAGCCTGGGACAGGGGGCGACCTACGAGCAGTACTTC
j_gene: TRBJ2-3; v_gene: TRBV7-3; d_gene: TRBD1; abundance: .; CDR3aa: CASSSGTVTDTQYF; CDR3nt: TGTGCCAGCAGCTCCGGGACAGTCACAGATACGCAGTATTTT
j_gene: TRBJ2-3; v_gene: TRBV27; d_gene: .; abundance: .; CDR3aa: CASSLRVRSTDTQYF; CDR3nt: TGTGCCAGCAGTTTAAGGGTCCGGTCCACAGATACGCAGTATTTT
j_gene: TRBJ2-3; v_gene: TRBV7-3; d_gene: .; abundance: .; CDR3aa: CASSLTLPTSTDTQYF; CDR3nt: TGTGCCAGCAGCTTAACGCTACCGACTAGCACAGATACGCAGTATTTT
j_gene: TRBJ2-1; v_gene: TRBV28; d_gene: .; abundance: few; CDR3aa: CASSFRTGFDEQFF; CDR3nt: TGTGCCAGCAGTTTTCGAACAGGATTCGATGAGCAGTTCTTC
j_gene: TRBJ2-7; v_gene: TRBV10-1; d_gene: TRBD2; abundance: .; CDR3aa: CASSLAGESYEQYF; CDR3nt: TGCGCCAGCAGCCTAGCGGGAGAATCCTACGAGCAGTACTTC
j_gene: TRBJ2-7; v_gene: TRBV28; d_gene: .; abundance: .; CDR3aa: CAIRGDTVGEQYF; CDR3nt: TGTGCCATCAGGGGGGATACGGTGGGCGAGCAGTACTTC
j_gene: TRBJ2-7; v_gene: TRBV19; d_gene: .; abundance: .; CDR3aa: CASSPGRTYEQYF; CDR3nt: TGTGCCAGTAGTCCGGGACGGACTTACGAGCAGTACTTC
j_gene: TRBJ2-7; v_gene: TRBV27; d_gene: .; abundance: .; CDR3aa: CASSLGVTRDEQYF; CDR3nt: TGTGCCAGCAGCCTAGGGGTGACGCGGGACGAGCAGTACTTC